Detailed here is one T cell receptor beta chain. This sample is part of a study of OX40 agonist ivuxolimab in advanced cancers. Turning to the study itself: It was permissible to have had prior anti-PD-1, anti-PD-L1 or anti-CTLA-4 therapy, and about 40% had some.

The CDR3 is 14 residues long. Germline CDR1 is SGHTA and CDR2 is FQGNSA. V shed 1 base and J shed 2 bases, with 6 bases lying between them. Using immunoSEQ multiplex PCR, the repertoire was profiled, and TCRdb retains in-frame clones only, with some absent. The data show roughly 100,000 clones, more than 90% seen once. The rearrangement uses TRBV7-2 and TRBJ1-5; D ambiguous. The specimen comprised CD4+ or CD8+ T cells sorted from blood, sampled in a trial of the OX40 agonist ivuxolimab. The sequence derives from an adult with an advanced solid tumor such as melanoma, head and neck, liver or kidney cancer. DNA for the CDR3: TGTGCCAGCAGCTTAGTGTCTGGCAATCAGCCCCAGCATTTT. It specifies CASSLVSGNQPQHF.